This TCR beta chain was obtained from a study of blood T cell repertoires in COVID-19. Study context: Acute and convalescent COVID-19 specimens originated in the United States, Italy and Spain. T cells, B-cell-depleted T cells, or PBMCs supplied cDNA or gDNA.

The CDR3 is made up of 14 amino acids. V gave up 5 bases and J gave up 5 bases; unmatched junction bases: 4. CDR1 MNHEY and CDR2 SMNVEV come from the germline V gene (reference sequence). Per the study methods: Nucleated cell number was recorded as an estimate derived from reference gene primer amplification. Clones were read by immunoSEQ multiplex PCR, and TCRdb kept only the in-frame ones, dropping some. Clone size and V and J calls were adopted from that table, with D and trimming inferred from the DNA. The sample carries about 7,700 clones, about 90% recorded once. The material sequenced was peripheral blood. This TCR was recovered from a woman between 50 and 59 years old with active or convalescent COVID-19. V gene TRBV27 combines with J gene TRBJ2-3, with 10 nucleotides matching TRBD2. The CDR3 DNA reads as TGTGCCAGCAGTCAGACTAGCGGGTTAGATACGCAGTATTTT. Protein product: CASSQTSGLDTQYF.